Listed below are T cell receptor beta chains from one sample, sequenced in a study of T cell changes during pregnancy in multiple sclerosis. The assay was immunoSEQ multiplex PCR, and TCRdb's table has in-frame clones only and misses some. The sample consists of under 70,000 clones, about 90% of them appearing once. The source was CD4+ T cells from peripheral blood mononuclear cells, collected after pregnancy. These receptors were taken from a female donor with multiple sclerosis, enrolled in a pregnancy study. Both conserved end residues are part of each CDR3.

j_call v_call cdr3_aa
TRBJ1-6 TRBV7-3 CASSYTGVPNSPLHF
TRBJ1-1 TRBV10-3 CAIGREGVETEAFF
TRBJ1-2 TRBV6-1 CASSEQYGYTF
TRBJ1-2 TRBV6-1 CASRDLGRGGGYTF
TRBJ2-2 TRBV21-1 CASSSGQDTGELFF
TRBJ2-7 TRBV11-3 CASSLGSGGEQYF
TRBJ2-7 TRBV7-3 CASSLWQDYEQYF
TRBJ1-6 TRBV6-5 CASSYWAGANNSPLHF
TRBJ2-4 TRBV5-4 CASSPGGGRAKNIQYF
TRBJ2-2 TRBV7-3 CASSPYQVSNTGELFF
TRBJ2-3 TRBV7-2 CASSRGGGGPDTQYF
TRBJ1-1 TRBV12-5 CASGLATGGWTEAFF
TRBJ1-6 TRBV7-2 CASSLRQGNNSPLHF
TRBJ1-2 TRBV9 CASSGQGGYTF
TRBJ1-4 TRBV6-1 CASSEKGGEKLFF
TRBJ2-7 TRBV6-1 CASTAMGREQYF
TRBJ1-5 TRBV6-1 CASRGTGPNQPQHF
TRBJ1-4 TRBV16 CASSQYRINEKLFF
TRBJ1-5 TRBV27 CASSLGRERPQHF
TRBJ1-4 TRBV5-1 CASRLGTGGEKLFF
TRBJ1-1 TRBV7-9 CASSSQGMNTEAFF
TRBJ1-1 TRBV7-2 CASSLAHQTRDTEAFF
TRBJ2-5 TRBV7-3 CASSLRPTAGGQETQYF
TRBJ1-2 TRBV7-2 CASSLVPGLNYGYTF
TRBJ1-6 TRBV6-5 CASSYQNSPLHF
TRBJ2-7 TRBV19 CASSSIGEQYF
TRBJ2-1 TRBV5-4 CASSFGLGLGSYNEQFF
TRBJ1-2 TRBV6-4 CASSAGRAGGSYTF
TRBJ1-5 TRBV6-5 CASSPIRGGRQPQHF
TRBJ2-4 TRBV7-9 CASSWGWTSENIQYF
TRBJ2-1 TRBV4-2 CASSLYTSGGALSSYNEQFF
TRBJ1-1 TRBV19 CASSITGTGSMNTEAFF
TRBJ1-4 TRBV29-1 CSVRATNEKLFF
TRBJ1-3 TRBV30 CAWSLRGGSGNTIYF
TRBJ1-4 TRBV4-2 CASSPYPQGVNEKLFF
TRBJ1-4 TRBV7-2 CASSPYDRGRRDEKLFF
TRBJ1-2 TRBV4-3 CASSYGTGAGVRGYTF
TRBJ2-3 TRBV4-2 CASSQDLASGSQYF
TRBJ1-6 TRBV6-6 CASSYDREVSPLHF
TRBJ1-1 TRBV15 CATSRDLAAEAFF
TRBJ1-2 TRBV5-6 CASSVDRDYGYTF
TRBJ1-2 TRBV7-2 CASSLADRGYYGYTF
TRBJ1-1 TRBV10-3 CAISGDRNTEAFF
TRBJ2-2 TRBV5-1 CASSLRWQGYGELFF
TRBJ1-5 TRBV7-2 CASSLGQGSNQPQHF
TRBJ1-2 TRBV4-2 CASSQEGQGFGYTF
TRBJ1-1 TRBV25-1 CASRRQGADTEAFF
TRBJ2-7 TRBV2 CASTAGSYEQYF